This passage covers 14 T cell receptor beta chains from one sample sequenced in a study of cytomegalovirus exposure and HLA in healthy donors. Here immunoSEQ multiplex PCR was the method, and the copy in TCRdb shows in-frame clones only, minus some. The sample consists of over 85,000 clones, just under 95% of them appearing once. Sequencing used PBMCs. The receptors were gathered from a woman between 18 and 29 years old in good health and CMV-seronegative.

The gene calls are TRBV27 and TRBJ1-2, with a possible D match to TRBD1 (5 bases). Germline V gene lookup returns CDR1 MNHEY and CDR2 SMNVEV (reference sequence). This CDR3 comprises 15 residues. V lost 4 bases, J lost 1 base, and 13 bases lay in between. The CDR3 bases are TGTGCCAGCAGTTCCAAAACAGGAAATAACTATGGCTACACCTTC. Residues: CASSSKTGNNYGYTF.

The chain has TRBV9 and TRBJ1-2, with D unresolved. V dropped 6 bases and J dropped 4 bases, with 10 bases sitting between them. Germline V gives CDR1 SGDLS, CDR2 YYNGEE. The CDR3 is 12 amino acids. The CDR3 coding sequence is TGTGCCAGCACTTCCAGGCGCTATGGCTACACCTTC. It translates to CASTSRRYGYTF. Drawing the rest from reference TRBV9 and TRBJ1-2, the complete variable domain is DSGVTQTPKHLITATGQRVTLRCSPRSGDLSVYWYQQSLDQGLQFLIQYYNGEERAKGNILERFSAQQFPDLHSELNLSSLELGDSALYFCASTSRRYGYTFGSGTRLTVV.

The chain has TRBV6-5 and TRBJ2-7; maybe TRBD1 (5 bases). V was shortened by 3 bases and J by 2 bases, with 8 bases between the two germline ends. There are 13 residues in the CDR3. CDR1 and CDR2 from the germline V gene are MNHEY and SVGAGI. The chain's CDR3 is CASSYKGTYEQYF. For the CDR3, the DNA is TGTGCCAGCAGTTATAAGGGGACCTACGAGCAGTACTTC.

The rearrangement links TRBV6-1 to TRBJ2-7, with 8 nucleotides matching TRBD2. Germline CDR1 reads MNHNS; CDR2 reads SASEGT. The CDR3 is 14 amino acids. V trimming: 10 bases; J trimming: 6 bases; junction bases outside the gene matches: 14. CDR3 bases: TGTGCCACCTATCGGCGGGGGGCCTGGGGCGAGCAGTACTTC. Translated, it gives CATYRRGAWGEQYF.

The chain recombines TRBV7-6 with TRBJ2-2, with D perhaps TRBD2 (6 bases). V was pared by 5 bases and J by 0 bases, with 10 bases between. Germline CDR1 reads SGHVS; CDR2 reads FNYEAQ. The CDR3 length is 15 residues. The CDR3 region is CASSPWGANTGELFF. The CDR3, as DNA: TGTGCCAGCAGCCCCTGGGGGGCGAACACCGGGGAGCTGTTTTTT.

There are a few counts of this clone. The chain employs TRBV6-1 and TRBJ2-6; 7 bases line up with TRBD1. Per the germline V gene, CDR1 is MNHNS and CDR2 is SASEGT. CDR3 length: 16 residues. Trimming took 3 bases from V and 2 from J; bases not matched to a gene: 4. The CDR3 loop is CASSDAGGTGANVLTF. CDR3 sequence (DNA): TGTGCCAGCAGTGATGCAGGGGGAACTGGGGCCAACGTCCTGACTTTC.

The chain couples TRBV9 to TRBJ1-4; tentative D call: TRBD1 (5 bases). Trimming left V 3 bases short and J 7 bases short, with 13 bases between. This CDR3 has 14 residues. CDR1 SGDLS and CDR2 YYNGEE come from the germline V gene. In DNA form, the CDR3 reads TGTGCCAGCAGCGACCCTAACGGGGGTGAAAAACTGTTTTTT. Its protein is CASSDPNGGEKLFF.

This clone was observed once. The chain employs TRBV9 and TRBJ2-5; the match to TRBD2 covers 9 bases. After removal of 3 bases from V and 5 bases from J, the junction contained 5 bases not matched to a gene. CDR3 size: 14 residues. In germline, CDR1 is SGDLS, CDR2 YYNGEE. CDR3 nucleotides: TGTGCCAGCAGCGATGCGGGAGGGGTGGAGACCCAGTACTTC. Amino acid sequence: CASSDAGGVETQYF.

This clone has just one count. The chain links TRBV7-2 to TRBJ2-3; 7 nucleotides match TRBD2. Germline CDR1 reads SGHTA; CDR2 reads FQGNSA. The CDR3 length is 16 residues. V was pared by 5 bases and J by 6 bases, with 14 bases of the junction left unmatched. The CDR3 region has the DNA TGTGCCAGCAGCCTCGGGACTACCTCGGGTTTCGATACGCAGTATTTT. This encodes CASSLGTTSGFDTQYF.

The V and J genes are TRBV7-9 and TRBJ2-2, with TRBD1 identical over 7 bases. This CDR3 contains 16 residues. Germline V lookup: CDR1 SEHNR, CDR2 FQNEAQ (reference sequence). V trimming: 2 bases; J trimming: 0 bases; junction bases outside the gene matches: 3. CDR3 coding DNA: TGTGCCAGCAGCTTACTCGGGACAGCGAACACCGGGGAGCTGTTTTTT. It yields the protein CASSLLGTANTGELFF.

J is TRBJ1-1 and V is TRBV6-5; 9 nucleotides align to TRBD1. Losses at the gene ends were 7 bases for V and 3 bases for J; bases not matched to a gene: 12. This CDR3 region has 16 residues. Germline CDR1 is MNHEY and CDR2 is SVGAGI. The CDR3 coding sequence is TGTGCCAGCACCTACTCTCAGGACAGGGGTTACACTGAAGCTTTCTTT. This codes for CASTYSQDRGYTEAFF.

The CDR3 protein is CASSFPTSRDTDTQYF. CDR3 nucleotide sequence: TGTGCCAGCAGCTTCCCTACTAGCAGGGACACAGATACGCAGTATTTT. The rearrangement links TRBV7-9 to TRBJ2-3, with a possible D match to TRBD2 (6 bases). The ends were cut back, 3 bases at V and 2 bases at J, with 15 bases in the middle. From germline, CDR1 is SEHNR and CDR2 FQNEAQ (reference sequence). The CDR3 totals 16 residues.

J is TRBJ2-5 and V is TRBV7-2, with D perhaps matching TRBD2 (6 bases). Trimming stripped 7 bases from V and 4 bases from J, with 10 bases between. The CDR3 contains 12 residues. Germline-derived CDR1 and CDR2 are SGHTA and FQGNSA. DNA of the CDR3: TGTGCCAGCACCTACGGGGGAGAGACCCAGTACTTC. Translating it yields CASTYGGETQYF.

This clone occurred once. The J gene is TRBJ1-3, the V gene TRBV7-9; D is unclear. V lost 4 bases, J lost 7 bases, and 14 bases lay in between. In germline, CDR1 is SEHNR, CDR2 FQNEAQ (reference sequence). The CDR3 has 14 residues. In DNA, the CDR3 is TGTGCCAGCAGCTCCGGACTATCATGGAACACCATATATTTT. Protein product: CASSSGLSWNTIYF.